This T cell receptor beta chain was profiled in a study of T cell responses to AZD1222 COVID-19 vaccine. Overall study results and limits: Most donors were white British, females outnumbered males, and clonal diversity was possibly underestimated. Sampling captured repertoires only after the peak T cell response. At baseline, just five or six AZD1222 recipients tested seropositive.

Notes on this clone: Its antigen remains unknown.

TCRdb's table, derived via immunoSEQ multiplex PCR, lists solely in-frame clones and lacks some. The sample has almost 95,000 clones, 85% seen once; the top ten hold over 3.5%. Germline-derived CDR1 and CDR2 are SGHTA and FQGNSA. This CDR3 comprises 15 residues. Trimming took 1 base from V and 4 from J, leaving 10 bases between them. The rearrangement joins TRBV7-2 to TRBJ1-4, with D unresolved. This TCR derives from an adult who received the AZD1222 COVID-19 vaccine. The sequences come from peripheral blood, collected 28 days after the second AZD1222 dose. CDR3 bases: TGTGCCAGCAGCTTAGGCGGCAGAAATAATGAAAAACTGTTTTTT. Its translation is CASSLGGRNNEKLFF.